This entry describes one T cell receptor (beta chain). Its antigen is unknown. It has no much larger one-base neighbor in the sample; base qualities were not kept. The collaborating institutions used their own protocols to collect whole blood in K2EDTA tubes. For TCRbeta analysis, collaborators shipped samples as frozen whole blood, isolated PBMCs, or DNA extracted from either of those sample types. This sample is drawn from a study of blood T cell repertoires in COVID-19 (dated by TCRdb to 2019 to 2021). Study-wide context: The collaborator samples originated in the United States, Italy and Spain and spanned the acute and convalescent phases of COVID-19. The material from the prospective study consisted of cDNA or gDNA derived from T cells, B-cell-depleted T cells, or PBMCs. Deeply sampled blood TCRbeta repertoires from subjects exposed to, actively infected with, or recovered from COVID-19 were included in the dataset. The repertoires were made available in a free public database intended to serve as a resource for research on the immune response to SARS-CoV-2. Samples came from the ongoing ImmuneRACE study (first 160 participants) plus 1,254 subjects from 6 global collaborators. A de-identified subject ID, COVID-19 status, age in years and sex were almost always included in the sample metadata. HLA class I and class II types, where available, came from metadata supplied by the sample provider rather than from assay-based typing. What the study reported, not specific to this receptor: The quantity of clinical and demographic metadata differed by source and by participant and was supplied without curation.

The immunoSEQ Assay, a bias-controlled multiplex PCR, was used to amplify TCRbeta CDR3 regions from genomic DNA. In the source study's methods: The number of nucleated cells in each sample was estimated by amplification of reference gene primers within the assay. To quantify the absolute abundance of each unique TCRbeta CDR3 rearrangement, sequence reads were collapsed and filtered. For each sample, productive Simpson clonality was calculated by taking the square root of Simpson's diversity index across productive rearrangements. TCRdb mirrors the immuneACCESS table, restricted to in-frame sequences. Some clones are absent from its copies; in checked studies, under half trace to an unresolved V gene, and the reason for the others is unknown. Clone size and V and J calls were adopted from that table, with D and trimming inferred from the DNA. This sample comprises 130,000 or so clones, approximately 82% of them detected only once. In total, the top ten clones hold about 1.4% of the sample.

The germline V gene supplies CDR1 MDHEN and CDR2 SYDVKM. From cysteine to phenylalanine, the CDR3 is 16 amino acids long. Here the CDR3 DNA is all that survives: 48 bases in frame from base 1. V is clipped by 3 bases and J by 3 bases, and the sequence between their germline boundaries is 14 bases long. The sample consisted of peripheral blood. The rearrangement joined TRBV28 to TRBJ2-2; a weak D assignment points to TRBD2 (6 bases agree). This clonotype was sampled from a human donor in a cohort sampled during active COVID-19. The CDR3 in this case is CASSLWRVRDTGELFF. The bases read TGTGCCAGCAGTTTGTGGAGGGTTCGTGACACCGGGGAGCTGTTTTTT.